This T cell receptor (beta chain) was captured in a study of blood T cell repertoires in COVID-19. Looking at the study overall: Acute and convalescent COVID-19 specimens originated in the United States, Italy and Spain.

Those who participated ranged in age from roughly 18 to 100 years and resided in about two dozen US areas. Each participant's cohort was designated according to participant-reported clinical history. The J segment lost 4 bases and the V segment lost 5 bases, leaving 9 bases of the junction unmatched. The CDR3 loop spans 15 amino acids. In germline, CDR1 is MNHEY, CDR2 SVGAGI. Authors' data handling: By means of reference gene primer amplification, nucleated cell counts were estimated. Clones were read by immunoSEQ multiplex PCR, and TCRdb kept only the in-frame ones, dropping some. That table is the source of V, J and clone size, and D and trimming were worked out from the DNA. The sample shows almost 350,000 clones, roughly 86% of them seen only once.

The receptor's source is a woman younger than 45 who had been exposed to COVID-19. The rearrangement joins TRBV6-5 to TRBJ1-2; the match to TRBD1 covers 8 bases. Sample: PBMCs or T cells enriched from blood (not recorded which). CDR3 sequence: CASSHLQGGLYGYTF. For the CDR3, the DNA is TGTGCCAGCAGTCACTTACAGGGGGGACTCTATGGCTACACCTTC.